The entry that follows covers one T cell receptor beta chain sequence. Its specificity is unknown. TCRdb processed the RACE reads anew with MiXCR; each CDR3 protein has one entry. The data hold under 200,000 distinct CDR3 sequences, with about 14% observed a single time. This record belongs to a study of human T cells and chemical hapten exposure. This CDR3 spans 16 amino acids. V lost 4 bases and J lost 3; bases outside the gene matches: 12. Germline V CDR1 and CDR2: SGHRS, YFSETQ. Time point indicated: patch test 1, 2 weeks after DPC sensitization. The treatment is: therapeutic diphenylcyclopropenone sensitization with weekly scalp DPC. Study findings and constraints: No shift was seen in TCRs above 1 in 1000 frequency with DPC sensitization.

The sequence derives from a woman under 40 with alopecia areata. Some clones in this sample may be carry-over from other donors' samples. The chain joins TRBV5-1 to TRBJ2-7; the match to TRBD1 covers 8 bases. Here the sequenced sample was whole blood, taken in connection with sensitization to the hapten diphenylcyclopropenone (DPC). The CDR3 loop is CASSILTGEDFYEQYF. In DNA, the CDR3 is TGCGCCAGCAGCATCCTGACAGGGGAGGACTTCTACGAGCAGTACTTC. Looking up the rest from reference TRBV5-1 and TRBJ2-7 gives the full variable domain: KAGVTQTPRYLIKTRGQQVTLSCSPISGHRSVSWYQQTPGQGLQFLFEYFSETQRNKGNFPGRFSGRQFSNSRSEMNVSTLELGDSALYLCASSILTGEDFYEQYFGPGTRLTVT.